These T cell receptor beta chains were read from a single sample in a study of T cell responses to AZD1222 COVID-19 vaccine. Data came from immunoSEQ multiplex PCR; TCRdb stores just in-frame clones and leaves some out. The sample has 84,000 or so clones, approximately 91% seen once. The sequencing used peripheral blood, collected on day 0 of MenACWY control vaccination. The receptors come from an adult in good health. The CDR3 runs from the conserved cysteine through the conserved F or W. Fields, in order: J gene, V gene, clone size, D gene, CDR3 DNA, CDR3 protein. D genes are given only for firm matches. Not all rows give a size; the values are once, few, many and, for expanded clones, a class.

J gene: TRBJ1-1; V gene: TRBV5-1; clone size: .; D gene: .; CDR3 DNA: TGCGCCAGCAGCGACGTCTTGAACACTGAAGCTTTCTTT; CDR3 protein: CASSDVLNTEAFF
J gene: TRBJ1-2; V gene: TRBV5-8; clone size: few; D gene: TRBD1; CDR3 DNA: TGTGCCAGCAGCTTGAGGAAGGGACAGGGGTATGGCTACACCTTC; CDR3 protein: CASSLRKGQGYGYTF
J gene: TRBJ2-1; V gene: TRBV7-2; clone size: .; D gene: .; CDR3 DNA: TGTGCCAGCAGCTCTGCGGAGTCTAGCCACAATGAGCAGTTCTTC; CDR3 protein: CASSSAESSHNEQFF
J gene: TRBJ1-6; V gene: TRBV4-2; clone size: .; D gene: TRBD1; CDR3 DNA: TGTGCCAGCAGCCCTGGACAGGGCTATAATTCACCCCTCCACTTT; CDR3 protein: CASSPGQGYNSPLHF
J gene: TRBJ1-5; V gene: TRBV7-8; clone size: .; D gene: .; CDR3 DNA: TGTGCCAGCAGCCCAAGAGTGGAGGGTCGAGGCAATCAGCCCCAGCATTTT; CDR3 protein: CASSPRVEGRGNQPQHF
J gene: TRBJ2-7; V gene: TRBV5-6; clone size: .; D gene: .; CDR3 DNA: TGTGCCAGCAGCCTCCGGTCGACAGCCGCCTCCTACGAGCAGTACTTC; CDR3 protein: CASSLRSTAASYEQYF
J gene: TRBJ2-1; V gene: TRBV5-1; clone size: .; D gene: TRBD2; CDR3 DNA: TGCGCCAGCAGCTTGGTAGCGGGGGGGCGAGATGAGCAGTTCTTC; CDR3 protein: CASSLVAGGRDEQFF
J gene: TRBJ1-1; V gene: TRBV11-2; clone size: .; D gene: .; CDR3 DNA: TGTGCCAGCAGCTTAGGACAGTTTATGAACACTGAAGCTTTCTTT; CDR3 protein: CASSLGQFMNTEAFF
J gene: TRBJ2-7; V gene: TRBV27; clone size: .; D gene: .; CDR3 DNA: TGTGCCAGCAGTTTATATGGGGTCGGGTCCTACGAGCAGTACTTC; CDR3 protein: CASSLYGVGSYEQYF
J gene: TRBJ2-5; V gene: TRBV5-4; clone size: .; D gene: TRBD2; CDR3 DNA: TGTGCCAGCAGCTTGAATTCCTTCGCGGGGGGGTACCAAGAGACCCAGTACTTC; CDR3 protein: CASSLNSFAGGYQETQYF
J gene: TRBJ2-1; V gene: TRBV19; clone size: .; D gene: .; CDR3 DNA: TGTGCCAGTAGTGGTGCCGGGGAGTCCTACAATGAGCAGTTCTTC; CDR3 protein: CASSGAGESYNEQFF
J gene: TRBJ2-7; V gene: TRBV9; clone size: .; D gene: TRBD1; CDR3 DNA: TGTGCCAGCAGCCCTCGGGACAGAGCATCCTACGAGCAGTACTTC; CDR3 protein: CASSPRDRASYEQYF
J gene: TRBJ2-3; V gene: TRBV5-1; clone size: .; D gene: TRBD2; CDR3 DNA: TGCGCCAGCAGCCGGAATAGCGGGGGAGCAGATACGCAGTATTTT; CDR3 protein: CASSRNSGGADTQYF
J gene: TRBJ1-2; V gene: TRBV28; clone size: .; D gene: .; CDR3 DNA: TGTGCCAGCAGTCCATCCGAGTGGTATGGCTACACCTTC; CDR3 protein: CASSPSEWYGYTF
J gene: TRBJ2-3; V gene: TRBV24-1; clone size: .; D gene: .; CDR3 DNA: TGTGCCACCAGTGACACGGGAGCCCGGGATACGCAGTATTTT; CDR3 protein: CATSDTGARDTQYF
J gene: TRBJ2-3; V gene: TRBV6-4; clone size: .; D gene: TRBD2; CDR3 DNA: TGTGCCAGCAGTGTCCGACTAGCGGGGGGGGTCACAGATACGCAGTATTTT; CDR3 protein: CASSVRLAGGVTDTQYF
J gene: TRBJ1-1; V gene: TRBV19; clone size: .; D gene: .; CDR3 DNA: TGTGCCAGTAGTTTCCGGGCGGCGAACACTGAAGCTTTCTTT; CDR3 protein: CASSFRAANTEAFF
J gene: TRBJ2-1; V gene: TRBV7-9; clone size: .; D gene: .; CDR3 DNA: TGTGCCAGCAGAGAACAGGGTGGCGATGAGCAGTTCTTC; CDR3 protein: CASREQGGDEQFF
J gene: TRBJ1-1; V gene: TRBV6-5; clone size: .; D gene: .; CDR3 DNA: TGTGCCAGCAGTTACTCGAGGACACTAAACACTGAAGCTTTCTTT; CDR3 protein: CASSYSRTLNTEAFF
J gene: TRBJ1-4; V gene: TRBV3-1/TRBV3-2; clone size: .; D gene: TRBD1; CDR3 DNA: TGTGCCAGCAGCCAAGATAGGGGACAGCAGAATGAAAAACTGTTTTTT; CDR3 protein: CASSQDRGQQNEKLFF
J gene: TRBJ1-2; V gene: TRBV29-1; clone size: .; D gene: .; CDR3 DNA: TGCAGCGTTACAAAAAAGCAAAACTATGGCTACACCTTC; CDR3 protein: CSVTKKQNYGYTF
J gene: TRBJ2-7; V gene: TRBV18; clone size: .; D gene: .; CDR3 DNA: TGTGCCAGCTCACCACCGAGCGACGAGCAGTACTTC; CDR3 protein: CASSPPSDEQYF
J gene: TRBJ1-2; V gene: TRBV7-3; clone size: once; D gene: .; CDR3 DNA: TGTGCCAGCAGCTTAGACGGGAAGGGTGGCTACACCTTC; CDR3 protein: CASSLDGKGGYTF
J gene: TRBJ1-5; V gene: TRBV4-1; clone size: .; D gene: TRBD1; CDR3 DNA: TGCGCCAGCAGCCAACCCGGGACAGGGAAGCAGCCCCAGCATTTT; CDR3 protein: CASSQPGTGKQPQHF
J gene: TRBJ1-3; V gene: TRBV5-6; clone size: .; D gene: .; CDR3 DNA: TGTGCCAGCAGCTATGACCGAAGGACTGGAAACACCATATATTTT; CDR3 protein: CASSYDRRTGNTIYF
J gene: TRBJ1-1; V gene: TRBV12-3/TRBV12-4; clone size: .; D gene: TRBD1; CDR3 DNA: TGTGCCAGCACTCTGGACAGGGCCACTGAAGCTTTCTTT; CDR3 protein: CASTLDRATEAFF
J gene: TRBJ2-1; V gene: TRBV10-1; clone size: .; D gene: TRBD1; CDR3 DNA: TGCGCCAGCAGTGAGTCCCCCGGGACAGTCACAAGCTCCTACAATGAGCAGTTCTTC; CDR3 protein: CASSESPGTVTSSYNEQFF
J gene: TRBJ2-3; V gene: TRBV5-6; clone size: .; D gene: .; CDR3 DNA: TGTGCCAGCACTCTGGGGGGGGGCCTCCCAGATACGCAGTATTTT; CDR3 protein: CASTLGGGLPDTQYF
J gene: TRBJ1-6; V gene: TRBV27; clone size: .; D gene: .; CDR3 DNA: TGTGCCAGCAGTTCCCAGGGGTCACCCCTCCACTTT; CDR3 protein: CASSSQGSPLHF
J gene: TRBJ1-1; V gene: TRBV7-9; clone size: .; D gene: .; CDR3 DNA: TGTGCCAGCAGCTTAGAAGGGGGAAGGGCGAAGGCTTTCTTT; CDR3 protein: CASSLEGGRAKAFF
J gene: TRBJ2-2; V gene: TRBV18; clone size: .; D gene: .; CDR3 DNA: TGTGCCAGCTCACCGGGAGGAGGGGTACGGTCCGACACGAACACCGGGGAGCTGTTTTTT; CDR3 protein: CASSPGGGVRSDTNTGELFF
J gene: TRBJ1-6; V gene: TRBV5-1; clone size: .; D gene: TRBD1; CDR3 DNA: TGCGCCAGCAGCGCTTCACCCTCGTCCGGGACAGGGCAGAATTCACCCCTCCACTTT; CDR3 protein: CASSASPSSGTGQNSPLHF
J gene: TRBJ1-2; V gene: TRBV11-3; clone size: .; D gene: .; CDR3 DNA: TGTGCCAGCAGCTCCCGTCAGGCCAACTATGGCTACACCTTC; CDR3 protein: CASSSRQANYGYTF
J gene: TRBJ1-1; V gene: TRBV28; clone size: .; D gene: .; CDR3 DNA: TGTGCCAGCAGTCCCCCTACGGGGCGTACTGAAGCTTTCTTT; CDR3 protein: CASSPPTGRTEAFF
J gene: TRBJ2-4; V gene: TRBV4-1; clone size: .; D gene: TRBD2; CDR3 DNA: TGCGCCAGCAGCCCCGGACTAGCGGGGGGTCTAGCCAAAAACATTCAGTACTTC; CDR3 protein: CASSPGLAGGLAKNIQYF
J gene: TRBJ1-1; V gene: TRBV28; clone size: .; D gene: .; CDR3 DNA: TGTGCCAGTACTGACCCAGGCGGGCGTGAAGCTTTCTTT; CDR3 protein: CASTDPGGREAFF
J gene: TRBJ2-7; V gene: TRBV18; clone size: .; D gene: TRBD2; CDR3 DNA: TGTGCCAGCTCATTCGGGACCATCCAGGCAGCGGGGGGGCCCTCCTACGAGCAGTACTTC; CDR3 protein: CASSFGTIQAAGGPSYEQYF
J gene: TRBJ2-7; V gene: TRBV18; clone size: .; D gene: .; CDR3 DNA: TGTGCCAGCTCACTCGGGACCTACGAGCAGTACTTC; CDR3 protein: CASSLGTYEQYF
J gene: TRBJ1-1; V gene: TRBV27; clone size: .; D gene: .; CDR3 DNA: TGTGCCAGCAGTTTAGCAGGGCCCCCGAACACTGAAGCTTTCTTT; CDR3 protein: CASSLAGPPNTEAFF
J gene: TRBJ1-2; V gene: TRBV6-2/TRBV6-3; clone size: .; D gene: TRBD1; CDR3 DNA: TGTGCCAGCAGCTGGACAGGAATTTATGGCTACACCTTC; CDR3 protein: CASSWTGIYGYTF
J gene: TRBJ1-2; V gene: TRBV2; clone size: .; D gene: .; CDR3 DNA: TGTGCCAGCTCTGGACGGCCCTATGGCTACACCTTC; CDR3 protein: CASSGRPYGYTF
J gene: TRBJ1-1; V gene: TRBV2; clone size: .; D gene: .; CDR3 DNA: TGTGCCACGGTGGCAAGGGGCTTGGGCACTGAAGCTTTCTTT; CDR3 protein: CATVARGLGTEAFF
J gene: TRBJ1-2; V gene: TRBV30; clone size: .; D gene: .; CDR3 DNA: TGTGCCTGGAGTGTACCCGACATAGGAGTAAAGGGCTACACCTTC; CDR3 protein: CAWSVPDIGVKGYTF
J gene: TRBJ1-4; V gene: TRBV30; clone size: .; D gene: .; CDR3 DNA: TGTGCCTGGACCGGCAGCGGGGGTGAAAAACTGTTTTTT; CDR3 protein: CAWTGSGGEKLFF
J gene: TRBJ1-3; V gene: TRBV4-1; clone size: .; D gene: .; CDR3 DNA: TGCGCCAGCAGCAGCAGCCCTCAGGGAACTGGAAACACCATATATTTT; CDR3 protein: CASSSSPQGTGNTIYF
J gene: TRBJ1-6; V gene: TRBV28; clone size: once; D gene: .; CDR3 DNA: TGTGCCAGCAGTGCAGGGAGCTCACCCCTCCACTTT; CDR3 protein: CASSAGSSPLHF
J gene: TRBJ1-5; V gene: TRBV19; clone size: .; D gene: .; CDR3 DNA: TGTGCCAGTAGTATAGAAGGTCAGGGGATGGGGCCCCAGCATTTT; CDR3 protein: CASSIEGQGMGPQHF
J gene: TRBJ2-7; V gene: TRBV3-1/TRBV3-2; clone size: .; D gene: .; CDR3 DNA: TGTGCCAGCAGCCAAGCCTACGAGCAGTACTTC; CDR3 protein: CASSQAYEQYF
J gene: TRBJ1-4; V gene: TRBV30; clone size: .; D gene: .; CDR3 DNA: TGTGCCTGGAGACGGAATAATGAAAAACTGTTTTTT; CDR3 protein: CAWRRNNEKLFF
J gene: TRBJ2-1; V gene: TRBV7-2; clone size: .; D gene: TRBD2; CDR3 DNA: TGTGCCAGCAGCTGGACTAGCGGGGGGCTTTCCTACAATGAGCAGTTCTTC; CDR3 protein: CASSWTSGGLSYNEQFF
J gene: TRBJ2-7; V gene: TRBV6-2/TRBV6-3; clone size: .; D gene: .; CDR3 DNA: TGTGCCAGCAGTTACTTTAGGGAACGCGGGGAGCAGTACTTC; CDR3 protein: CASSYFRERGEQYF
J gene: TRBJ2-2; V gene: TRBV12-5; clone size: .; D gene: TRBD1; CDR3 DNA: TGTGCTAGTGGTTTAGCGGTAACCGGGACAGGGTATACCGGGGAGCTGTTTTTT; CDR3 protein: CASGLAVTGTGYTGELFF